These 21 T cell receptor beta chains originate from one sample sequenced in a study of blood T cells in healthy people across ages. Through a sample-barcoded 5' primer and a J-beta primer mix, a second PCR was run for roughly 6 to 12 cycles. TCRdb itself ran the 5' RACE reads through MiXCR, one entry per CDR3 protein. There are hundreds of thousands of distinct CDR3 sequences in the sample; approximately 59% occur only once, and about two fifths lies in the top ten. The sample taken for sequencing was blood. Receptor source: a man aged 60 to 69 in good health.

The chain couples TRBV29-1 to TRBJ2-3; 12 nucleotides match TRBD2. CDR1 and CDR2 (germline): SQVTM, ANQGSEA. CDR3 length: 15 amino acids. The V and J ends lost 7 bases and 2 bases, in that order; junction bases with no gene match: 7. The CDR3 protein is CSAKTSGRPTDTQYF. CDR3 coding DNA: TGCAGCGCTAAGACTAGCGGGAGACCCACAGATACGCAGTATTTT.

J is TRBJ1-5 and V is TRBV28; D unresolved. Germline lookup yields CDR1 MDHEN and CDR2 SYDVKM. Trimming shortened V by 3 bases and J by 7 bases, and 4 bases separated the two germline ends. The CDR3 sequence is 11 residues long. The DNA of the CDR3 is TGTGCCAGCAGTTTTCGGCAGCCCCAGCATTTT. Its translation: CASSFRQPQHF.

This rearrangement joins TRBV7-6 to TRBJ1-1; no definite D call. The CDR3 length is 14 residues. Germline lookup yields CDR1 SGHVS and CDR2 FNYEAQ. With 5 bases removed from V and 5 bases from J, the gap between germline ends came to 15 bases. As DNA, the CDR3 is TGTGCCAGCAGCCCCGCTGCCTTGGGAACTGAAGCTTTCTTT. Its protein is CASSPAALGTEAFF.

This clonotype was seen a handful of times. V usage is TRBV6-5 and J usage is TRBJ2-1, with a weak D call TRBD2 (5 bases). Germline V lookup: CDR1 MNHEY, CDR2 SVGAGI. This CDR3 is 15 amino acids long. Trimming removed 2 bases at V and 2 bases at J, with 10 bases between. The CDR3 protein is CASSYRGAAYNEQFF. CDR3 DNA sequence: TGTGCCAGCAGTTACCGGGGAGCGGCCTACAATGAGCAGTTCTTC.

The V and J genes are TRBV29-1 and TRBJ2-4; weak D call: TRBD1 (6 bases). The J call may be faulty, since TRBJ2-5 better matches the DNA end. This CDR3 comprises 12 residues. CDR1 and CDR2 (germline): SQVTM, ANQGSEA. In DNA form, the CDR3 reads TGCAGCATTACAGGGAGTCAAGAGACCCAGTACTTC. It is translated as CSITGSQETQYF.

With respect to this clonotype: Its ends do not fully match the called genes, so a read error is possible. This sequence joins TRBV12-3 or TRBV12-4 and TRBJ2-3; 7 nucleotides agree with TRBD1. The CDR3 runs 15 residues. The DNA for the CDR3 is TGTGCCAGCAGCCCCGACAGGGTCCTCACAGATGCGCAGTATTTT. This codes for CASSPDRVLTDAQYF.

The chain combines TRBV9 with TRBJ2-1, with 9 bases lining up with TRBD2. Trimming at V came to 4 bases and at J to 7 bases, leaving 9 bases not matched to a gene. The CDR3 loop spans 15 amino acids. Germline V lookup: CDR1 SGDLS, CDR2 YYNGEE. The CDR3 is CASSPHAGGRNEQFF. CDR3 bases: TGTGCCAGCAGCCCCCACGCGGGGGGGCGGAATGAGCAGTTCTTC.

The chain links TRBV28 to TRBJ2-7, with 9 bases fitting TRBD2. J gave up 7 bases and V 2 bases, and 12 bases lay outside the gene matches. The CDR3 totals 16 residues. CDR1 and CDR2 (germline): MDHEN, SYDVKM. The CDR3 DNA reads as TGTGCCAGCAGTTTAATGAGACTAGCGGTTTACAATGAGCAGTACTTC. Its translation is CASSLMRLAVYNEQYF.

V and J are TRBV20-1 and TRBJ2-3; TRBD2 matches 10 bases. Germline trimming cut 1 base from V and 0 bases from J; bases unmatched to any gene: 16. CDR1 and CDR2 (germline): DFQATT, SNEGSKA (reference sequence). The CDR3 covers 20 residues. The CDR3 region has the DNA TGCAGTGCTAGAGGGCTGGGTGCGCAGCGGGGGGGTCCTAGCACAGATACGCAGTATTTT. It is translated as CSARGLGAQRGGPSTDTQYF.

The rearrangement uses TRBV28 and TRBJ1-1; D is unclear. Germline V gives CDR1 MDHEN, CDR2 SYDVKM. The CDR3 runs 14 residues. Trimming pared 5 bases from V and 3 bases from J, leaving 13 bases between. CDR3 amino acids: CASSPRSWDTEAFF. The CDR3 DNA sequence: TGTGCCAGCAGTCCCAGGTCGTGGGACACTGAAGCTTTCTTT.

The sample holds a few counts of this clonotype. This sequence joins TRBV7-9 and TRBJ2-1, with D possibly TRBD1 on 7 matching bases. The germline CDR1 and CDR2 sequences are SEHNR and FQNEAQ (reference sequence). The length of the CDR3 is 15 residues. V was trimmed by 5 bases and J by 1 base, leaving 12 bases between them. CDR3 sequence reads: CASSLQGGSYNEQFF. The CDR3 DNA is TGTGCCAGCAGCCTGCAGGGGGGATCCTACAATGAGCAGTTCTTC. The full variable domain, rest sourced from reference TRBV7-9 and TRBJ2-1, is DTGVSQNPRHKITKRGQNVTFRCDPISEHNRLYWYRQTLGQGPEFLTYFQNEAQLEKSRLLSDRFSAERPKGSFSTLEIQRTEQGDSAMYLCASSLQGGSYNEQFFGPGTRLTVL.

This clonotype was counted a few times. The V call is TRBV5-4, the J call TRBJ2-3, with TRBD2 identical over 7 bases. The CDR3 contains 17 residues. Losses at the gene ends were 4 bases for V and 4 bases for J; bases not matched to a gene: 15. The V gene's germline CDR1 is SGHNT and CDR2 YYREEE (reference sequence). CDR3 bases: TGTGCCAGCAGCCCAAAAAAAAGCCGACTAGCATCAGATACGCAGTATTTT. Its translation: CASSPKKSRLASDTQYF.

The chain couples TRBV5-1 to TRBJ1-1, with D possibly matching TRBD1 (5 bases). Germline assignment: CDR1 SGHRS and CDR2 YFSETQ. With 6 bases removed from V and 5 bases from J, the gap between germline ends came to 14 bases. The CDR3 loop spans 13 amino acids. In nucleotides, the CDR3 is TGCGCCAGCACCGGGACGGAAAAGACTGAAGCTTTCTTT. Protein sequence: CASTGTEKTEAFF.

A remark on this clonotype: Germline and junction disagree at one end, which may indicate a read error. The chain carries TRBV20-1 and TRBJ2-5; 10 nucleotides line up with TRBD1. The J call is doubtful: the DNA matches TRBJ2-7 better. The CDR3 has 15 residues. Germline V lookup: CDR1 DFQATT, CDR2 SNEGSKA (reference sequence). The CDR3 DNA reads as TGCAGCGCTATCAGCCGGACAGGGGGTAGTGGCGAGCAGTACTTC. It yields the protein CSAISRTGGSGEQYF.

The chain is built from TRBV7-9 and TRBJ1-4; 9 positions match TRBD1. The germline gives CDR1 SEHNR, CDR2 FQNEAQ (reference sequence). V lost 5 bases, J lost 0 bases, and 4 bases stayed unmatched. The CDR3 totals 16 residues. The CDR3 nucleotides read TGTGCCAGCAGCCGGACAGGGGAGGCAACTAATGAAAAACTGTTTTTT. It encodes CASSRTGEATNEKLFF.

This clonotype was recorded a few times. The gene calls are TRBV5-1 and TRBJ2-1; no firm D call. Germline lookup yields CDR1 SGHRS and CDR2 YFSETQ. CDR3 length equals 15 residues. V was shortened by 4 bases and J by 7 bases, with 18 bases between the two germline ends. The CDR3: CASSPITSGKNEQFF. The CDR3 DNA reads TGCGCCAGCAGCCCGATCACGAGTGGCAAAAATGAGCAGTTCTTC.

The CDR3 DNA follows: TGCGCCAGCAGCTTGGTGTACCCAGGAGGCAATGAGCAGTTCTTC. Encoded protein: CASSLVYPGGNEQFF. The chain links TRBV5-1 to TRBJ2-1; perhaps TRBD2 as D (5 bases). Germline CDR1 reads SGHRS; CDR2 reads YFSETQ. There are 15 residues in the CDR3. Trimming shortened V by 0 bases and J by 6 bases, and 13 bases separated the two germline ends.

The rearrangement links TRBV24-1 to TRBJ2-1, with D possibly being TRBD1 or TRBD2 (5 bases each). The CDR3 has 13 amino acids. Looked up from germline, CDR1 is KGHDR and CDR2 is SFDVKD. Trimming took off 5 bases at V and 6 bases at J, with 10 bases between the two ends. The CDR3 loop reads CATSGGETNEQFF. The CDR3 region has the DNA TGTGCCACCAGTGGAGGGGAAACCAATGAGCAGTTCTTC.

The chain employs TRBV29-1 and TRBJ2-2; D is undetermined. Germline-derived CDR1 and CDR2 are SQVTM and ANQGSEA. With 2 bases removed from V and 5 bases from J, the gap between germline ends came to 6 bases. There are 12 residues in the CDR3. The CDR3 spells CSVERWTGELFF. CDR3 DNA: TGCAGCGTTGAAAGGTGGACCGGGGAGCTGTTTTTT.

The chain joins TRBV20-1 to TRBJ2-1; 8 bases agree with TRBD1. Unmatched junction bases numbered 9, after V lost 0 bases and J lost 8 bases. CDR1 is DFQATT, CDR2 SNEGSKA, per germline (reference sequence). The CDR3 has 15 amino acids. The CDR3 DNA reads TGCAGTGCTAGAGATCGGGACAGGTGGGTCTATGAGCAGTTCTTC. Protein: CSARDRDRWVYEQFF.

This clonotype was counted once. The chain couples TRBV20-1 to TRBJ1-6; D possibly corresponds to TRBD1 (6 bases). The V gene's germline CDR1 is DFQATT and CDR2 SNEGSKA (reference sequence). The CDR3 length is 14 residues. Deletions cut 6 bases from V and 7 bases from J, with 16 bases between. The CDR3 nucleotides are TGCAGTGCGACTCAGGGGTTTGGGAATTCACCCCTCCACTTT. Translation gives CSATQGFGNSPLHF.